This T cell receptor (beta chain) stems from a study of blood T cells in healthy people across ages. For this clonotype: As yet, its antigen is unknown.

Whole-study results and caveats: Both naive CD4+ cell counts and diversity were greater in long-lived donors than in aged donors. TCR beta diversity, measured per million T cells, fell in a roughly linear way with age.

A second 7 to 11 cycle PCR used barcoded and J-beta primers. Each CDR3 protein gets one entry after TCRdb re-called the 5' RACE reads with MiXCR. The table lists 800,000 to 1,300,000 distinct CDR3 sequences, almost 25% of them singletons. This CDR3 has 14 residues. Germline-derived CDR1 and CDR2 are SGHVS and FQNEAQ. The data also belong to a second study, concerning T cells of mothers and their children. This second study says: Each child contributed around 3 million TCR beta CDR3 reads, while each mother contributed over 8 million. The authors detected no persistent microchimeric T cell clones.

The receptor's source is a girl aged 2-15 years in good health. The rearrangement uses TRBV7-8 and TRBJ2-5; 8 bases are a match to TRBD1. The DNA end is a closer match to TRBJ2-7, so the J assignment may be wrong. The sequencing input was blood. In DNA, the CDR3 is TGTGCCAGCAGGAGGACAGGGCAGTCCTACGAGCAGTACTTC. Its protein is CASRRTGQSYEQYF.